One and the same sample provided the 29 T cell receptor beta chains below, sequenced in a study of T cell repertoires in cytomegalovirus infection. TCRdb processed the reads anew with MiXCR; each CDR3 protein has one entry. The sample includes under 150,000 distinct CDR3 sequences, 8% to 9% seen only once; the top ten take around 10%. Sequencing input: PBMCs. Source of these receptors: a human donor in good health (CMV status not recorded). Some clones in this sample may be carry-over from other donors' samples.

This clonotype was seen at least ten times. The CDR3 region is CSARKPGQGNYGYTF. CDR3 DNA sequence: TGCAGTGCTAGAAAACCGGGACAGGGGAACTATGGCTACACCTTC. The chain has TRBV20-1 and TRBJ1-2; 10 bases align to TRBD1. Trimming at V came to 2 bases and at J to 2 bases, leaving 5 bases not matched to a gene. The germline gives CDR1 DFQATT, CDR2 SNEGSKA (reference sequence). The CDR3 has 15 amino acids.

This clonotype occurred many times. This chain links TRBV7-2 with TRBJ1-1, with a weak D call TRBD1 (5 bases). Trimming took off 7 bases at V and 4 bases at J, with 16 bases between the two ends. Germline CDR1 is SGHTA and CDR2 is FQGNSA. This CDR3 contains 14 residues. The CDR3 is CASTRPGGGTEAFF. CDR3 bases: TGTGCCAGCACCAGGCCCGGGGGAGGCACTGAAGCTTTCTTT.

This clonotype was detected many times. V and J are TRBV7-9 and TRBJ2-1; 9 nucleotides align to TRBD2. Germline lookup yields CDR1 SEHNR and CDR2 FQNEAQ (reference sequence). The CDR3 runs 16 residues. V was pared by 5 bases and J by 0 bases, with 5 bases of the junction left unmatched. The CDR3 protein is CASSRGLASSYNEQFF. Here the CDR3 DNA reads TGTGCCAGCAGCCGGGGACTAGCAAGCTCCTACAATGAGCAGTTCTTC.

In this sample, this clonotype turned up many times. V usage is TRBV14 and J usage is TRBJ2-1; TRBD2 aligns across 8 bases. Trimming at V came to 0 bases and at J to 4 bases, leaving 11 bases not matched to a gene. The CDR3 spans 18 residues. From germline, CDR1 is SGHDN and CDR2 FVKESK. CDR3 sequence (DNA): TGTGCCAGCAGCCAAGATAACCCAGCGGGGGCCCGATACAATGAGCAGTTCTTC. Its translation is CASSQDNPAGARYNEQFF.

This clonotype was observed at least ten times. This chain connects TRBV6-5 to TRBJ1-2; no clear D. CDR1 and CDR2 from the germline V gene are MNHEY and SVGAGI. The CDR3 has 15 amino acids. The ends were cut back, 2 bases at V and 4 bases at J, with 14 bases in the middle. In DNA form, the CDR3 reads TGTGCCAGCAGTTACCGGGCAGCGGCTGGCTATGGCTACACCTTC. Translation gives CASSYRAAAGYGYTF.

In its sample, this clonotype was seen a few times. V and J are TRBV3-1 and TRBJ2-7; tentative D call: TRBD1 (6 bases). CDR1 is LGHDT, CDR2 YNNKEL, per germline (reference sequence). V gave up 0 bases and J gave up 3 bases, with 9 bases separating them. This CDR3 contains 14 residues. The CDR3 sequence: CASSQEPRGYEQYF. CDR3 bases: TGTGCCAGCAGCCAAGAACCCAGGGGCTACGAGCAGTACTTC.

This clonotype was recorded many times. V is TRBV7-2 and J is TRBJ1-5; the D gene is possibly TRBD1 (6 bases). The ends were cut back, 1 base at V and 4 bases at J, with 17 bases in the middle. Germline values: CDR1 SGHTA, CDR2 FQGNSA. The CDR3 runs 17 residues. CDR3 nucleotides: TGTGCCAGCAGCTTAGTCGGGGGTGGGGACACAAATCAGCCCCAGCATTTT. It is translated as CASSLVGGGDTNQPQHF.

This clonotype was seen a handful of times. The V and J genes are TRBV9 and TRBJ2-1; 7 positions agree with TRBD1. This CDR3 comprises 15 residues. With 6 bases clipped from V and 3 bases from J, the junction kept 9 bases outside the gene matches. Germline CDR1 reads SGDLS; CDR2 reads YYNGEE. In nucleotides, the CDR3 is TGTGCCAGCACCAAGACAGGGCAGAGCTACAATGAGCAGTTCTTC. Translating gives CASTKTGQSYNEQFF.

This clonotype has at least ten counts. The rearrangement uses TRBV2 and TRBJ2-7; D is uncertain. Germline CDR1 is SNHLY and CDR2 is FYNNEI. V was shortened by 6 bases and J by 5 bases, with 8 bases between the two germline ends. The CDR3 contains 11 residues. Written as DNA, the CDR3 is TGTGCCAGCAGCCCAACTAACGAGCAGTACTTC. Translating it yields CASSPTNEQYF.

At least ten counts were recorded for this clonotype. The V and J genes are TRBV12-3 or TRBV12-4 and TRBJ2-2; D remains ambiguous. Trimming shortened V by 5 bases and J by 4 bases, and 11 bases separated the two germline ends. The CDR3 loop spans 14 amino acids. CDR3 protein: CASSPERGTGELFF. The CDR3 nucleotides read TGTGCCAGCAGTCCGGAACGCGGCACCGGGGAGCTGTTTTTT.

In its sample, this clonotype was seen many times. The chain couples TRBV6-5 to TRBJ2-1; D may correspond to TRBD1 or TRBD2 (6 bases each). The CDR3 contains 15 residues. Per the germline V gene, CDR1 is MNHEY and CDR2 is SVGAGI. Trimming removed 6 bases from V and 6 bases from J, with 18 bases in between. The CDR3, as DNA: TGTGCCAGCAGCCGTAGTGGGGGGCTTGCCAATGAGCAGTTCTTC. Translation: CASSRSGGLANEQFF.

Only a few counts were recorded for this clonotype. The CDR3 reads CASGAGTSYEQYF. Here the CDR3 DNA reads TGCGCCAGCGGTGCAGGGACCTCCTACGAGCAGTACTTC. The genes are TRBV5-1 and TRBJ2-7; TRBD1 or TRBD2 may be the D gene (5 bases each). With 7 bases removed from V and 0 bases from J, the gap between germline ends came to 11 bases. This CDR3 region has 13 residues. From germline, CDR1 is SGHRS and CDR2 YFSETQ.

This clonotype came up many times. The chain carries TRBV29-1 and TRBJ2-7, with D possibly matching TRBD2 (5 bases). Germline V CDR1 and CDR2: SQVTM, ANQGSEA. This CDR3 has 14 amino acids. Trimming pared 0 bases from V and 0 bases from J, leaving 9 bases between. The CDR3 DNA is TGCAGCGTTGAAGATCAAGGGAGCTCCTACGAGCAGTACTTC. Translation gives CSVEDQGSSYEQYF.

In this sample, this clonotype turned up many times. This chain uses TRBV7-6 with TRBJ2-7; TRBD2 matches 9 bases. CDR3 length equals 15 residues. The V gene's germline CDR1 is SGHVS and CDR2 FNYEAQ. With V trimmed by 5 bases and J by 3 bases, 8 bases remained unmatched. CDR3 loop: CASSPYSGGGYEQYF. CDR3 nucleotides: TGTGCCAGCAGCCCCTATAGCGGGGGTGGCTACGAGCAGTACTTC.

In this sample, this clonotype turned up a few times. The rearrangement joins TRBV5-4 to TRBJ2-7; 14 bases agree with TRBD2. V trimming: 4 bases; J trimming: 9 bases; junction bases outside the gene matches: 12. This CDR3 spans 16 amino acids. The germline CDR1 and CDR2 sequences are SGHNT and YYREEE (reference sequence). The CDR3 DNA reads TGTGCCAGCAGCGCGCCTGATGGGACTAGCGGGGGAGGGCAGTACTTC. It translates to CASSAPDGTSGGGQYF. The entire variable domain, with the rest obtained from reference TRBV5-4 and TRBJ2-7, is as follows: ETGVTQSPTHLIKTRGQQVTLRCSSQSGHNTVSWYQQALGQGPQFIFQYYREEENGRGNFPPRFSGLQFPNYSSELNVNALELDDSALYLCASSAPDGTSGGGQYFGPGTRLTVT.

This chain connects TRBV20-1 to TRBJ2-1; the D gene is possibly TRBD2 (6 bases). The CDR3 length is 15 residues. Germline V gene sequence: CDR1 DFQATT, CDR2 SNEGSKA (reference sequence). The germline V and J ends were trimmed by 5 bases and 4 bases, with 18 bases remaining between them. CDR3 region: CSARVAGRGYNEQFF. CDR3 DNA sequence: TGCAGTGCTCGAGTTGCGGGACGGGGTTACAATGAGCAGTTCTTC.

The J gene is TRBJ2-2, the V gene TRBV20-1, with 9 bases fitting TRBD1. The trim removed 2 bases at V and 3 bases at J, leaving 4 bases unmatched. There are 15 residues in the CDR3. CDR1 and CDR2 from the germline V gene are DFQATT and SNEGSKA (reference sequence). CDR3 sequence reads: CSARPDRGHTGELFF. The CDR3 region has the DNA TGCAGTGCTAGACCGGACAGGGGTCACACCGGGGAGCTGTTTTTT.

This clonotype was found many times. The chain's CDR3 is CASSFTDELEAFF. The CDR3 bases are TGTGCCAGCAGCTTCACAGATGAACTTGAAGCTTTCTTT. The chain links TRBV7-9 to TRBJ1-1; D remains ambiguous. The CDR3 runs to 13 residues. The V gene's germline CDR1 is SEHNR and CDR2 FQNEAQ (reference sequence). Trimming stripped 3 bases from V and 7 bases from J, with 12 bases between.

The table lists this clonotype with many counts. The genes are TRBV6-6 and TRBJ2-7; D assignment may be TRBD1 or TRBD2 (5 bases each). CDR1 and CDR2 (germline): MNHNY, SVGAGI (reference sequence). The CDR3 has 18 amino acids. Trimming stripped 0 bases from V and 0 bases from J, with 18 bases between. CDR3 in amino acids: CASSYSIGAGTTSYEQYF. DNA for the CDR3: TGTGCCAGCAGTTACTCGATCGGGGCAGGGACGACCTCCTACGAGCAGTACTTC.

This clonotype was seen repeatedly, ten times or more. The chain uses TRBV6-5 and TRBJ2-7, with 11 positions matching TRBD1. Trimming cost V 5 bases and J 4 bases; bases outside gene matches: 7. The germline V gene encodes CDR1 MNHEY and CDR2 SVGAGI. This CDR3 comprises 15 residues. The DNA for the CDR3 is TGTGCCAGCAGTCTCTCGGACAGGGGGCTTTACGAGCAGTACTTC. Translating it yields CASSLSDRGLYEQYF.

This clonotype occurred many times. The chain joins TRBV20-1 to TRBJ1-2, with a tentative D call TRBD1 (6 bases). The CDR3 spans 14 residues. Germline V gene lookup returns CDR1 DFQATT and CDR2 SNEGSKA (reference sequence). The V gene lost 4 bases and the J gene lost 2 bases, with 14 bases spanning the gap. The CDR3 protein is CSATMPGQNYGYTF. The CDR3 DNA follows: TGCAGTGCTACCATGCCGGGACAAAACTATGGCTACACCTTC.

The chain couples TRBV12-3 or TRBV12-4 to TRBJ2-3; 11 bases are a match to TRBD2. The CDR3 runs 16 residues. V trimming: 6 bases; J trimming: 5 bases; junction bases outside the gene matches: 10. The CDR3 DNA reads as TGTGCCAGCAGCTCCTCTAGCGGGGGGTTTGGAGATACGCAGTATTTT. Translated: CASSSSSGGFGDTQYF.

Worth noting for this clonotype: A clone one base away is much larger, so this may be a read error. The rearrangement uses TRBV20-1 and TRBJ1-6; 7 bases fit TRBD1. Germline loops: CDR1 DFQATT, CDR2 SNEGSKA (reference sequence). The V and J ends lost 6 bases and 7 bases, in that order; junction bases with no gene match: 12. CDR3 length equals 15 residues. CDR3 in DNA: TGCAGTGCCCGGGACAGTTTAATAGGGAATTCACCCCTCCACTTT. This translates into CSARDSLIGNSPLHF.

This chain joins TRBV20-1 and TRBJ1-5; D uncertain. The germline CDR1 and CDR2 sequences are DFQATT and SNEGSKA (reference sequence). The length of the CDR3 is 12 residues. V was clipped by 5 bases and J by 3 bases, with 8 bases between them. CDR3 DNA sequence: TGCAGTGCTGGACGGCTCAATCAGCCCCAGCATTTT. Translation: CSAGRLNQPQHF.

This clonotype was picked up many times. This chain uses TRBV19 with TRBJ1-6, with 7 bases lining up with TRBD1. The CDR3 runs to 15 residues. The junction had 7 bases not matched to a gene; V was cut back by 4 bases and J by 7 bases. Germline values: CDR1 LNHDA, CDR2 SQIVND (reference sequence). The CDR3 protein is CASSTGQAENSPLHF. CDR3 coding DNA: TGTGCCAGTAGTACCGGACAGGCAGAAAATTCACCCCTCCACTTT.

This clonotype was detected ten times or more. The CDR3, as DNA: TGTGCCAGCTGGGGACAGTCCCCTCGGGGCTACACCTTC. It encodes CASWGQSPRGYTF. The chain is built from TRBV28 and TRBJ1-2; 7 bases line up with TRBD1. CDR1 MDHEN and CDR2 SYDVKM come from the germline V gene. The CDR3 totals 13 residues. J gave up 8 bases and V 8 bases, and 11 bases lay outside the gene matches.

CDR3 protein: CSVQGVPMNTEAFF. The CDR3 nucleotides are TGCAGTGTTCAGGGAGTTCCTATGAACACTGAAGCTTTCTTT. J is TRBJ1-1 and V is TRBV20-1, with a tentative D call TRBD1 (5 bases). This CDR3 is 14 amino acids long. V was shortened by 7 bases and J by 0 bases, with 15 bases between the two germline ends. In germline, CDR1 is DFQATT, CDR2 SNEGSKA (reference sequence).

This clonotype was found many times. The rearrangement joins TRBV5-1 to TRBJ2-1; a weak D match, TRBD1 (5 bases). The CDR3 is 12 amino acids. Germline CDR1 reads SGHRS; CDR2 reads YFSETQ. Trimming took 4 bases from V and 7 from J, leaving 9 bases between them. DNA for the CDR3: TGCGCCAGCAGCGCCCCAGGGAATGAGCAGTTCTTC. It is translated as CASSAPGNEQFF.

This clonotype showed up many times. The rearrangement links TRBV6-1 to TRBJ2-1, with TRBD2 matching 10 bases. Trimming took 6 bases from V and 3 from J; bases not matched to a gene: 5. This CDR3 contains 15 residues. From germline, CDR1 is MNHNS and CDR2 SASEGT. CDR3 residues: CASRSRTSGYNEQFF. The CDR3 nucleotides are TGTGCCAGCAGATCAAGGACTAGCGGCTACAATGAGCAGTTCTTC.